This T cell receptor beta chain comes out of a study of shared clonotypes between healthy human individuals. Deep-level assay runs were performed. The authors' processing: Filtering of immunoSEQ junctional sequences could not match full-length read filtering. Here immunoSEQ multiplex PCR was the method, and the copy in TCRdb shows in-frame clones only, minus some. D and trimming come from the DNA, and the V and J calls and clone size come from that table. The sample lists about 1.5 million clones; roughly 96% were seen once. Adult Caucasians living in Nashville, Tennessee made up all of the donors. CDR1 and CDR2 (germline): MDHEN, SYDVKM. V gave up 6 bases and J gave up 7 bases; unmatched junction bases: 17. The length of the CDR3 is 19 residues.

The clonotype comes from a young man in good health. Sequenced material: naive CD4+ T cells sorted from blood. The subset here: CD45RA+ positively selected. J is TRBJ2-1 and V is TRBV28; TRBD2 aligns across 14 bases. CDR3 residues: CASRRIIPGTSGRGNEQFF. Written as DNA, the CDR3 is TGTGCCAGCAGGCGGATAATACCCGGGACTAGCGGGAGAGGGAATGAGCAGTTCTTC.